The 20 T cell receptor beta chains below come from one sample, sequenced in a study of shared clonotypes between healthy human individuals. The table came from immunoSEQ multiplex PCR; TCRdb's copy has only in-frame clones and leaves some out. The repertoire holds about 2.4 million clones, with 93% as singletons. The specimen was naive CD4+ T cells from PBMCs. The sample's subset: CD45RA+ positively selected. The receptors come from a man younger than 35 in good health. Some clones in this sample may be carry-over from other donors' samples.

V gene TRBV5-1 combines with J gene TRBJ2-6; D is unclear. Per the germline V gene, CDR1 is SGHRS and CDR2 is YFSETQ. The CDR3 is 17 residues long. Between the trimmed V and J ends, which lost 0 bases and 0 bases, there was a span of 10 bases. The CDR3, as DNA: TGCGCCAGCAGCTTGGGTTCCACCGCCTCTGGGGCCAACGTCCTGACTTTC. This gives the protein CASSLGSTASGANVLTF.

V and J are TRBV4-1 and TRBJ2-7; D remains ambiguous. The germline gives CDR1 MGHRA, CDR2 YSYEKL. The CDR3 spans 15 residues. V lost 3 bases, J lost 0 bases, and 12 bases lay in between. The CDR3 DNA is TGCGCCAGCAGCCATAATCCCGCTAGCTCCTACGAGCAGTACTTC. It encodes CASSHNPASSYEQYF.

The CDR3 DNA is TGTGCCAGTATGGTAGGCAATCAGCCCCAGCATTTT. It codes for CASMVGNQPQHF. The rearrangement links TRBV19 to TRBJ1-5; D remains unclear. This CDR3 spans 12 amino acids. The germline V gene encodes CDR1 LNHDA and CDR2 SQIVND (reference sequence). V was pared by 7 bases and J by 2 bases, with 6 bases between.

V usage is TRBV28 and J usage is TRBJ2-3; 7 bases line up with TRBD1. This CDR3 contains 16 residues. The germline gives CDR1 MDHEN, CDR2 SYDVKM. The ends lost 5 bases at V and 7 bases at J; junction bases unmatched: 15. This CDR3 reads CASSTLDRQEQYTQYF. CDR3 DNA sequence: TGTGCCAGCAGTACACTGGACAGGCAAGAACAATATACGCAGTATTTT. Filled out from reference TRBV28 and TRBJ2-3, the complete variable domain reads DVKVTQSSRYLVKRTGEKVFLECVQDMDHENMFWYRQDPGLGLRLIYFSYDVKMKEKGDIPEGYSVSREKKERFSLILESASTNQTSMYLCASSTLDRQEQYTQYFGPGTRLTVL.

The V and J genes are TRBV7-2 and TRBJ1-5; TRBD1 is a possible D gene (5 bases). The germline gives CDR1 SGHTA, CDR2 FQGNSA. V gave up 1 base and J gave up 0 bases, with 19 bases separating them. CDR3 length equals 19 residues. The chain's CDR3 is CASSLVPRVGSYSNQPQHF. The DNA for the CDR3 is TGTGCCAGCAGCTTAGTTCCCAGGGTAGGATCCTATAGCAATCAGCCCCAGCATTTT.

The chain's CDR3 is CAISESPGETQYF. CDR3 DNA sequence: TGTGCCATCAGTGAGAGCCCGGGGGAGACCCAGTACTTC. The gene calls are TRBV10-3 and TRBJ2-5; possible D gene TRBD2, 5 bases. The CDR3 has 13 amino acids. Germline CDR1 reads ENHRY; CDR2 reads SYGVKD. Trimming cost V 2 bases and J 5 bases, with 9 bases left between them.

CDR3 DNA sequence: TGTGCCAGCAGCCTCAGGGTTGACGGGGGCTATGGCTACACCTTC. It is translated as CASSLRVDGGYGYTF. The rearrangement joins TRBV27 to TRBJ1-2; D possibly corresponds to TRBD1 (5 bases). Trimming shortened V by 6 bases and J by 4 bases, and 18 bases separated the two germline ends. The germline V gene has CDR1 MNHEY and CDR2 SMNVEV (reference sequence). The CDR3 contains 15 residues.

The V gene is TRBV7-8, the J gene TRBJ1-3; no firm D call. The CDR3 loop spans 14 amino acids. Deletions cut 4 bases from V and 0 bases from J, with 7 bases between. From germline, CDR1 is SGHVS and CDR2 FQNEAQ. In DNA form, the CDR3 reads TGTGCCAGCAGCTCCCGAAGCTCTGGAAACACCATATATTTT. Its protein product is CASSSRSSGNTIYF.

In regard to this clone: The same CDR3 arises from other DNA sequences in this sample as well. The chain carries TRBV9 and TRBJ2-7; TRBD2 agrees at 14 bases. The J segment lost 0 bases and the V segment lost 0 bases, leaving 2 bases of the junction unmatched. CDR1 is SGDLS and CDR2 is YYNGEE in the germline V gene. The CDR3 is 17 amino acids. CDR3 region: CASSVGTSGRYSYEQYF. The CDR3 bases are TGTGCCAGCAGCGTAGGGACTAGCGGGAGGTACTCCTACGAGCAGTACTTC. Combining the CDR3 with reference TRBV9 and TRBJ2-7 gives the whole variable domain DSGVTQTPKHLITATGQRVTLRCSPRSGDLSVYWYQQSLDQGLQFLIQYYNGEERAKGNILERFSAQQFPDLHSELNLSSLELGDSALYFCASSVGTSGRYSYEQYFGPGTRLTVT.

The chain recombines TRBV11-2 with TRBJ2-5, with D maybe TRBD2 (6 bases). The CDR3 length is 14 residues. The V end lost 1 base, the J end lost 3 bases, and 9 bases lay between the germline ends. Germline V lookup: CDR1 SGHAT, CDR2 FQNNGV. For the CDR3, the DNA is TGTGCCAGCAGCTTAGGGACTACCAAAGAGACCCAGTACTTC. It is translated as CASSLGTTKETQYF.

The V gene is TRBV15, the J gene TRBJ2-7; TRBD2 agrees at 7 bases. V lost 0 bases, J lost 6 bases, and 14 bases stayed unmatched. Germline-derived CDR1 and CDR2 are LNHNV and YYDKDF (reference sequence). The CDR3 loop spans 17 amino acids. In DNA form, the CDR3 reads TGTGCCACCAGCAGAGATTATGGCGGGAGCCCTGGGGGCGAGCAGTACTTC. This codes for CATSRDYGGSPGGEQYF. Complete variable domain (other parts from reference TRBV15 and TRBJ2-7): DAMVIQNPRYQVTQFGKPVTLSCSQTLNHNVMYWYQQKSSQAPKLLFHYYDKDFNNEADTPDNFQSRRPNTSFCFLDIRSPGLGDTAMYLCATSRDYGGSPGGEQYFGPGTRLTVT.

This clone was detected a few times. The sample holds other DNA sequences that translate to the same CDR3. The chain recombines TRBV30 with TRBJ1-1; D is undetermined. V was cut by 0 bases and J by 0 bases, with 5 bases left in between. This CDR3 is built from 13 residues. Germline CDR1 GTSNPN, CDR2 SVGIG (reference sequence). CDR3 in DNA: TGTGCCTGGAGTGTCGGGGTGAACACTGAAGCTTTCTTT. It is translated as CAWSVGVNTEAFF.

This clone was observed a single time. The chain uses TRBV2 and TRBJ2-5; a weak D match, TRBD2 (5 bases). Germline V gene data show CDR1 as SNHLY and CDR2 as FYNNEI. The CDR3 consists of 13 residues. Trimming pared 3 bases from V and 1 base from J, leaving 6 bases between. The CDR3 loop is CASSDSAQETQYF. Written as DNA, the CDR3 is TGTGCCAGCAGTGATAGCGCCCAAGAGACCCAGTACTTC.

The gene calls are TRBV11-2 and TRBJ1-1; D might be TRBD1 (6 bases). This CDR3 is 15 amino acids long. The ends were cut back, 1 base at V and 1 base at J, with 10 bases in the middle. Germline V CDR1 and CDR2: SGHAT, FQNNGV. The CDR3 DNA reads as TGTGCCAGCAGCTTAGCTGGGGGGGCGAACACTGAAGCTTTCTTT. This codes for CASSLAGGANTEAFF.

With respect to this clone: Other nucleotide sequences from this sample produce the same CDR3. The rearrangement uses TRBV28 and TRBJ1-3; no reliable D call. CDR3 length: 15 amino acids. Germline V gives CDR1 MDHEN, CDR2 SYDVKM. Trimming removed 3 bases from V and 0 bases from J, with 9 bases in between. In DNA, the CDR3 is TGTGCCAGCAGTTTCACGAGGCTCTCTGGAAACACCATATATTTT. As protein: CASSFTRLSGNTIYF.

A remark on this clone: The same CDR3 is also encoded by other DNA sequences in this sample. The rearrangement uses TRBV28 and TRBJ2-7; 8 bases are a match to TRBD1. The V gene's germline CDR1 is MDHEN and CDR2 SYDVKM. The CDR3 runs 14 residues. V lost 5 bases and J lost 1; bases outside the gene matches: 4. The CDR3: CASSARTGSYEQYF. The DNA of the CDR3 is TGTGCCAGCAGTGCAAGGACAGGGTCCTACGAGCAGTACTTC.

Comments on this clone: Additional DNA sequences in this sample encode the identical CDR3. The chain recombines TRBV15 with TRBJ2-7, with 10 bases that match TRBD1. CDR3 length: 15 residues. Per the germline V gene, CDR1 is LNHNV and CDR2 is YYDKDF (reference sequence). V shed 2 bases, J shed 3 bases, and the junction held 4 bases outside the gene matches. This CDR3 reads CATSRRTGGNYEQYF. The DNA for the CDR3 is TGTGCCACCAGCAGACGGACAGGGGGAAACTACGAGCAGTACTTC.

This chain joins TRBV7-2 and TRBJ1-4; D may be TRBD1 (5 bases). Trimming took 3 bases from V and 3 from J, leaving 11 bases between them. This CDR3 is built from 15 residues. The germline CDR1 and CDR2 sequences are SGHTA and FQGNSA. The CDR3 reads CASSFQGPPNEKLFF. In DNA form, the CDR3 reads TGTGCCAGCAGCTTTCAGGGTCCTCCTAATGAAAAACTGTTTTTT.

The rearrangement joins TRBV30 to TRBJ2-2; D call uncertain. Germline V gene sequence: CDR1 GTSNPN, CDR2 SVGIG (reference sequence). V lost 2 bases and J 4 bases, leaving 2 bases between the germline ends. CDR3 length: 11 residues. The CDR3 here is CAWSITGELFF. In DNA form, the CDR3 reads TGTGCCTGGAGTATCACCGGGGAGCTGTTTTTT.

The CDR3 is CASRNRYRDNYEQYF. CDR3 bases: TGTGCCAGCAGGAACAGGTACCGGGACAACTACGAGCAGTACTTC. This chain uses TRBV27 with TRBJ2-7; maybe TRBD1 (6 bases). CDR1 and CDR2 from the germline V gene are MNHEY and SMNVEV (reference sequence). The CDR3 length is 15 residues. V gave up 6 bases and J gave up 3 bases, with 18 bases separating them.